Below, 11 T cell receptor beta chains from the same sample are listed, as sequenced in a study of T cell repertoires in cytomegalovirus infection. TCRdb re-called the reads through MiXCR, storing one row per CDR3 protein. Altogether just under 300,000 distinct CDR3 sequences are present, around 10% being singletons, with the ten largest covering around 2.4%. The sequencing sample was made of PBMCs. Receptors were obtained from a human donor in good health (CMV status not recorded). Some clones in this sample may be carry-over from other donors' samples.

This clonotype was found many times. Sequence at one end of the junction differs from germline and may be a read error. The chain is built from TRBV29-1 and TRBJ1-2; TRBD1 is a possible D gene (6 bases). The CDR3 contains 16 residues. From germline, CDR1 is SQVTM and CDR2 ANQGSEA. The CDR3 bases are TGCAGCGTTGAAGAAAGGGTGACAGGCACTAAGTATGGCTACACCTTC. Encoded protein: CSVEERVTGTKYGYTF.

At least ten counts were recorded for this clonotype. The CDR3 bases are TGTGCCATCAGGTCATGGACGGGGAACACTGAAGCTTTCTTT. Its protein is CAIRSWTGNTEAFF. This sequence joins TRBV10-3 and TRBJ1-1; D unclear. The CDR3 extends over 14 amino acids. With 6 bases removed from V and 1 base from J, the gap between germline ends came to 12 bases. Germline V CDR1 and CDR2: ENHRY, SYGVKD.

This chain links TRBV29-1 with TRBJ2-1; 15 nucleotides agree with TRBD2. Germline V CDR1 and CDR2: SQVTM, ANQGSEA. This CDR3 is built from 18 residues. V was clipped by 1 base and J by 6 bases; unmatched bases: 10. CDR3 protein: CSVEGTSGGAGEINEQFF. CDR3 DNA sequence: TGCAGCGTTGAAGGGACTAGCGGGGGGGCAGGGGAAATCAATGAGCAGTTCTTC.

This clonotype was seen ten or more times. The CDR3 coding sequence is TGTGCCAGCAGTTTTCGGCGGGGGGACAATGAGCAGTTCTTC. Encoded protein: CASSFRRGDNEQFF. The V gene is TRBV28, the J gene TRBJ2-1; 8 nucleotides line up with TRBD2. In germline, CDR1 is MDHEN, CDR2 SYDVKM. This CDR3 spans 14 amino acids. V was clipped by 3 bases and J by 5 bases; unmatched bases: 3.

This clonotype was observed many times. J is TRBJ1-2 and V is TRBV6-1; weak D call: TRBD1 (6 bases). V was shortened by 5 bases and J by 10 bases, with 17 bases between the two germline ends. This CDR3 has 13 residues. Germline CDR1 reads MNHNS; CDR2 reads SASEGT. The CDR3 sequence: CASSSGGHGAYTF. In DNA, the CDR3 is TGTGCCAGCAGTTCGGGGGGGCACGGCGCCTACACCTTC.

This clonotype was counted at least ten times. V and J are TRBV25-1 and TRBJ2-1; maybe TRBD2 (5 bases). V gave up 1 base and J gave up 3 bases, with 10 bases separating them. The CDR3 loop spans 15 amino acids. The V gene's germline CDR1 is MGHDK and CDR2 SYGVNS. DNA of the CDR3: TGTGCCAGCAGTGAATGGGGAGTTAACTACAATGAGCAGTTCTTC. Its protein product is CASSEWGVNYNEQFF.

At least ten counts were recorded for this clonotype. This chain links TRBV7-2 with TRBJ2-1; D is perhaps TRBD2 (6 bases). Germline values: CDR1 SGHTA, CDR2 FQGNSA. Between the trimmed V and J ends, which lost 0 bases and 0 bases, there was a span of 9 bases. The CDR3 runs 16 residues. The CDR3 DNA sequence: TGTGCCAGCAGCTTAGCGGGGGGACTCTCCTACAATGAGCAGTTCTTC. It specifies CASSLAGGLSYNEQFF.

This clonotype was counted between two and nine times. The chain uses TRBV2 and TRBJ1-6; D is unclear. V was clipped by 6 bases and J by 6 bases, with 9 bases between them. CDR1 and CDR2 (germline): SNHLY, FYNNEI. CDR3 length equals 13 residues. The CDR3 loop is CASSTTTNSPLHF. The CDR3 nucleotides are TGTGCCAGCAGCACGACGACTAATTCACCCCTCCACTTT.

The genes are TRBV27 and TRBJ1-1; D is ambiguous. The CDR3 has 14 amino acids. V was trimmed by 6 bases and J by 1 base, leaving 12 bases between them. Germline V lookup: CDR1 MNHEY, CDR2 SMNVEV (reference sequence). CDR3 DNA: TGTGCCAGCAGGGGCTGGATAGAGAACACTGAAGCTTTCTTT. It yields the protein CASRGWIENTEAFF.

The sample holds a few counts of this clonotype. DNA of the CDR3: TGTGCCAGCAGCACCGGCGGGACAGGGGACCGGGTGGGGGCCAACGTCCTGACTTTC. Translating gives CASSTGGTGDRVGANVLTF. This chain connects TRBV7-9 to TRBJ2-6; 10 bases are shared with TRBD1. This CDR3 is 19 amino acids long. The germline CDR1 and CDR2 sequences are SEHNR and FQNEAQ (reference sequence). J lost 4 bases, V lost 5 bases, and 14 bases had no gene match.

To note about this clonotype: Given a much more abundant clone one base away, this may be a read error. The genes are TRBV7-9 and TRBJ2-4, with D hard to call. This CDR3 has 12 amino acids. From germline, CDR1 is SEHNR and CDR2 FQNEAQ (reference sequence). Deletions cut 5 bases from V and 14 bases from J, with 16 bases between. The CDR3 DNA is TGTGCCAGCAGCCCCCGCTACGAGTCCAAGTACTTC. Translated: CASSPRYESKYF.